This entry lists 21 T cell receptor beta chains sequenced from one sample in a study of OX40 agonist ivuxolimab in advanced cancers. Data came from immunoSEQ multiplex PCR; TCRdb stores just in-frame clones and leaves some out. The table has tens of thousands of clones, 75% to 90% seen once; the top ten hold roughly 0.56%. The source was CD4+ or CD8+ T cells sorted from blood, collected in a trial of the OX40 agonist ivuxolimab. The source is an adult with an advanced solid tumor such as melanoma, head and neck, liver or kidney cancer.

The chain carries TRBV7-2 and TRBJ1-3; 7 nucleotides align to TRBD1. Germline CDR1 is SGHTA and CDR2 is FQGNSA. V trimming: 1 base; J trimming: 10 bases; junction bases outside the gene matches: 4. CDR3 length: 13 residues. The CDR3 sequence is CASSLEGQNTIYF. As DNA, the CDR3 is TGTGCCAGCAGCTTAGAGGGACAGAATACCATATATTTT.

V is TRBV19 and J is TRBJ1-1; no clear D gene. The germline V gene encodes CDR1 LNHDA and CDR2 SQIVND (reference sequence). V was pared by 6 bases and J by 1 base, with 9 bases between. The CDR3 contains 13 residues. CDR3 in DNA: TGTGCCAGTAGCCAAACAAAGAACACTGAAGCTTTCTTT. Amino acid sequence: CASSQTKNTEAFF.

The chain uses TRBV30 and TRBJ1-1; D not certain. Germline V lookup: CDR1 GTSNPN, CDR2 SVGIG (reference sequence). The CDR3 contains 13 residues. Trimming took off 0 bases at V and 7 bases at J, with 12 bases between the two ends. CDR3 sequence (DNA): TGTGCCTGGAGTGTACAAAGGATGGATGAAGCTTTCTTT. This codes for CAWSVQRMDEAFF.

The CDR3 sequence: CASSTDSQSSYEQYF. The CDR3 nucleotides are TGCGCCAGCAGCACGGACAGTCAGAGCTCCTACGAGCAGTACTTC. The chain links TRBV5-1 to TRBJ2-7; D might be TRBD1 (6 bases). The CDR3 has 15 residues. V was pared by 4 bases and J by 0 bases, with 14 bases between. Germline assignment: CDR1 SGHRS and CDR2 YFSETQ.

The chain uses TRBV4-2 and TRBJ2-7; D is unclear. The V end was cut by 1 base, the J end by 6 bases, with 16 bases between. Per germline, CDR1 LGHNA and CDR2 YNFKEQ. The CDR3 covers 15 residues. CDR3 loop: CASSQGRFGVGEQYF. The DNA of the CDR3 is TGTGCCAGCAGCCAAGGCCGATTTGGGGTTGGCGAGCAGTACTTC.

The CDR3 coding sequence is TGCGCCAGCAGCGGAGGACAGGGGGCGCGGGGCTACACCTTC. Protein: CASSGGQGARGYTF. This chain joins TRBV5-1 and TRBJ1-2; 11 bases match TRBD1. The CDR3 covers 14 residues. Germline assignment: CDR1 SGHRS and CDR2 YFSETQ. After removal of 4 bases from V and 8 bases from J, the junction contained 7 bases not matched to a gene.

J is TRBJ2-1 and V is TRBV5-4; D remains ambiguous. Per germline, CDR1 SGHNT and CDR2 YYREEE (reference sequence). The V and J ends lost 4 bases and 6 bases respectively, with 8 bases between them. There are 12 residues in the CDR3. The CDR3 DNA follows: TGTGCCAGCAGCCGCTGGGGCAATGAGCAGTTCTTC. This encodes CASSRWGNEQFF.

The chain carries TRBV18 and TRBJ1-1; perhaps TRBD1 as D (6 bases). The V end was cut by 2 bases, the J end by 3 bases, with 13 bases between. The CDR3 runs to 15 residues. Germline CDR1 reads KGHSH; CDR2 reads LQKENI. CDR3 residues: CASSPGQGRDTEAFF. The CDR3 DNA sequence: TGTGCCAGCTCACCAGGTCAGGGGAGGGACACTGAAGCTTTCTTT.

V and J are TRBV27 and TRBJ1-2; TRBD1 might be the D (6 bases). V was cut by 4 bases and J by 7 bases, with 10 bases left in between. The CDR3 length is 12 residues. Looked up from germline, CDR1 is MNHEY and CDR2 is SMNVEV (reference sequence). The CDR3 DNA reads TGTGCCAGCAGTTCCACAGGGACTGGCTACACCTTC. Protein sequence: CASSSTGTGYTF.

This chain links TRBV28 with TRBJ2-3; D gene ambiguous. CDR1 is MDHEN and CDR2 is SYDVKM in the germline V gene. The ends were cut back, 10 bases at V and 15 bases at J, with 26 bases in the middle. CDR3 length equals 13 residues. DNA of the CDR3: TGTGCCACCCTCGAGGCAGATACGCAGTATTTCTATTTT. Amino acids: CATLEADTQYFYF.

This rearrangement joins TRBV19 to TRBJ2-1, with D unresolved. V was trimmed by 3 bases and J by 2 bases, leaving 5 bases between them. CDR3 size: 13 residues. Germline CDR1 and CDR2: LNHDA and SQIVND (reference sequence). The CDR3 DNA follows: TGTGCCAGTAGTATTCAGGCCTACAATGAGCAGTTCTTC. It specifies CASSIQAYNEQFF.

In its sample, this clone was seen once. The rearrangement joins TRBV5-1 to TRBJ2-7; perhaps TRBD2 as D (5 bases). V dropped 4 bases and J dropped 4 bases, with 18 bases sitting between them. Per germline, CDR1 SGHRS and CDR2 YFSETQ. The CDR3 extends over 15 amino acids. DNA for the CDR3: TGCGCCAGCAGCCCCTCCCAGGCGACGGGGTACGAGCAGTACTTC. Amino acid sequence: CASSPSQATGYEQYF. Drawing the rest from reference TRBV5-1 and TRBJ2-7, the complete variable domain is KAGVTQTPRYLIKTRGQQVTLSCSPISGHRSVSWYQQTPGQGLQFLFEYFSETQRNKGNFPGRFSGRQFSNSRSEMNVSTLELGDSALYLCASSPSQATGYEQYFGPGTRLTVT.

The chain has TRBV7-9 and TRBJ2-5; the D is unclear. V was pared by 5 bases and J by 3 bases, with 10 bases between. This CDR3 region has 13 residues. CDR1 and CDR2 from the germline V gene are SEHNR and FQNEAQ (reference sequence). CDR3 in amino acids: CASSPRAEETQYF. The CDR3 DNA reads TGTGCCAGCAGCCCAAGGGCAGAAGAGACCCAGTACTTC.

The chain recombines TRBV10-2 with TRBJ2-3, with a possible D match to TRBD2 (5 bases). V was pared by 4 bases and J by 2 bases, with 16 bases between. The length of the CDR3 is 16 residues. Germline assignment: CDR1 WSHSY and CDR2 SAAADI. The CDR3 DNA reads TGCGCCAGCAGTGGAATAGCTGGAGGTGACACAGATACGCAGTATTTT. Protein sequence: CASSGIAGGDTDTQYF.

The chain uses TRBV7-3 and TRBJ2-3; unclear D gene. CDR3 length: 12 amino acids. Between the trimmed V and J ends, which lost 5 bases and 2 bases, there was a span of 5 bases. Germline V gene sequence: CDR1 SGHTA, CDR2 FQGTGA. This CDR3 reads CASSPTTDTQYF. Here the CDR3 DNA reads TGTGCCAGCAGCCCCACCACAGATACGCAGTATTTT.

This chain joins TRBV18 and TRBJ1-2; D call uncertain. Germline values: CDR1 KGHSH, CDR2 LQKENI. V gave up 3 bases and J gave up 4 bases, with 9 bases separating them. The CDR3 is 13 amino acids. The CDR3 reads CASSPEAGYGYTF. The CDR3 nucleotides are TGTGCCAGCTCACCGGAGGCGGGCTATGGCTACACCTTC.

This CDR3 reads CASSFTVRGSRTGELFF. The CDR3 DNA follows: TGTGCCAGCAGCTTTACCGTGCGCGGGAGTCGGACCGGGGAGCTGTTTTTT. This rearrangement joins TRBV7-8 to TRBJ2-2, with TRBD2 identical over 7 bases. Germline V gene sequence: CDR1 SGHVS, CDR2 FQNEAQ. The CDR3 has 17 amino acids. Unmatched junction bases numbered 12, after V lost 3 bases and J lost 5 bases.

The J gene is TRBJ2-7, the V gene TRBV30; TRBD1 matches 7 bases. Germline V gene sequence: CDR1 GTSNPN, CDR2 SVGIG (reference sequence). The CDR3 loop spans 13 amino acids. Trimming removed 2 bases from V and 2 bases from J; junction bases left unmatched: 3. The CDR3 nucleotides read TGTGCCTGGAGTTTAGGGGGCACCTACGAGCAGTACTTC. As protein: CAWSLGGTYEQYF.

This clone occurred once. The rearrangement uses TRBV29-1 and TRBJ2-1; D may match TRBD1 or TRBD2 (5 bases each). Germline V gene sequence: CDR1 SQVTM, CDR2 ANQGSEA. The CDR3 runs to 13 residues. The CDR3 nucleotides are TGCAGTGTGGGGTCTGGGGGCTACAATGAGCAGTTCTTC. Its protein is CSVGSGGYNEQFF.

The chain links TRBV6-6 to TRBJ2-2, with 8 bases lining up with TRBD2. This CDR3 comprises 15 residues. With V trimmed by 6 bases and J by 4 bases, 7 bases remained unmatched. The V gene's germline CDR1 is MNHNY and CDR2 SVGAGI (reference sequence). Here the CDR3 reads CASSPGRGATGELFF. In nucleotides, the CDR3 is TGTGCCAGCAGCCCCGGGAGGGGGGCCACCGGGGAGCTGTTTTTT.

The chain has TRBV19 and TRBJ1-1; the D gene is possibly TRBD1 (5 bases). Germline CDR1 and CDR2: LNHDA and SQIVND (reference sequence). The CDR3 length is 12 residues. V lost 6 bases and J 4 bases, leaving 9 bases between the germline ends. The CDR3 DNA follows: TGTGCCAGTAGGGGGCTGGGCACTGAAGCTTTCTTT. Amino acid sequence: CASRGLGTEAFF.